This is a list of T cell receptor beta chains from one sample in a study of Graves' ophthalmopathy and Graves' hyperthyroidism. Using its own MiXCR run on the multiplex PCR reads, TCRdb lists one record per CDR3 protein. The sample contains some 1.1 million distinct CDR3 sequences, less than 45% of which appear only once. Material: peripheral blood or thyroid tissue (not recorded which). All receptors derive from an adult man with Graves' hyperthyroidism. Both conserved end residues are part of each CDR3. The order of the fields is clone size, J gene, D gene, V gene, CDR3 DNA, CDR3 protein. D genes are given only for firm matches. Clone size, where shown, is once, few, many, or a class for clones that have expanded.

- | TRBJ2-2 | - | TRBV25-1 | TGTGCCAGCACCTTGCGTGGGATGAACACCGGGGAGCTGTTTTTT | CASTLRGMNTGELFF
- | TRBJ2-7 | TRBD1 | TRBV5-1 | TGCGCCAGCAGCTGGACCCGGGACAGGGTCAACGAGCAGTACTTC | CASSWTRDRVNEQYF
- | TRBJ1-2 | TRBD1 | TRBV29-1 | TGCAGCGAGTTGACAGGGCAAGGCTACACCTTC | CSELTGQGYTF
- | TRBJ1-4 | TRBD1 | TRBV2 | TGTGCCAGCAGTGTAATGGACAGGGGGGATGAAAAACTGTTTTTT | CASSVMDRGDEKLFF
- | TRBJ1-2 | TRBD1 | TRBV15 | TGTGGCACCAGCAGAGATCAGGGGGGCTATGGCCACACCTTC | CGTSRDQGGYGHTF
- | TRBJ2-7 | - | TRBV25-1 | TGTGCCAGCAGCAACGGGCCGGGGACGTCCTACGAGCAGTACTTC | CASSNGPGTSYEQYF
once | TRBJ1-2 | - | TRBV25-1 | TGTGCCAGCAGTTTCGGTCTAGGGGAGAACTATGGCTACACCTTC | CASSFGLGENYGYTF
few | TRBJ2-7 | - | TRBV6-1 | TGTGCCAGCAGTTTTTCCCGAACCTACGAGCAGTACTTC | CASSFSRTYEQYF
- | TRBJ1-5 | - | TRBV7-9 | TGTGCCAGCAGCTTACAGGGTGGCGGGGAGACCCAGCATTTT | CASSLQGGGETQHF
few | TRBJ2-2 | TRBD1 | TRBV12-3/TRBV12-4 | TGTGCCAGCGGGGGCAGGGGGCCCTGGACCGGGGAGCTGTTTTTT | CASGGRGPWTGELFF
few | TRBJ2-7 | - | TRBV4-3 | TGCGCCAGCAGCCAAGCGCCGGGACCGGTCGTAGAGCAGTACTTC | CASSQAPGPVVEQYF
- | TRBJ1-4 | TRBD1 | TRBV20-1 | TGCAGTGCTAGTAAGACAGGGGCAACTAATGAAAAACTGTTTTTT | CSASKTGATNEKLFF
- | TRBJ1-3 | TRBD1 | TRBV10-3 | TGTGCCACCGGGACAGGGCCTGGAAGCACCATATATTTT | CATGTGPGSTIYF
- | TRBJ1-6 | - | TRBV7-9 | TGTGCCAGCTCGGAGACCTATAATTCACCCCTCCACTTT | CASSETYNSPLHF